One TCR beta chain is described in this entry. What it recognizes is unknown. Using immunoSEQ multiplex PCR, the repertoire was profiled, and TCRdb retains in-frame clones only, with some absent. The table includes 100,000 to 150,000 clones, around 90% detected once. CDR3 size: 15 residues. The germline V and J ends were trimmed by 5 bases and 2 bases, with 11 bases remaining between them. Germline V CDR1 and CDR2: SGHNT, YYREEE (reference sequence). The sample belongs to a study of T cell responses to AZD1222 COVID-19 vaccine. Regarding the study as a whole: Following two doses of AZD1222, Spike-specific TCR breadth and depth rose. Among spike-specific TCRs, nearly half reportedly target unmutated variant regions. Females made up more of the donors, who were largely white British, and clonal diversity may have come out too low. The study sampled repertoires only after the peak T cell response.

This rearrangement joins TRBV5-4 to TRBJ2-6; D not resolved. Sample: peripheral blood, taken on day 0 of AZD1222 vaccination. This receptor was taken from an adult in good health. The CDR3 DNA follows: TGTGCCAGCAGACCGGACGGACCTGGGGCCAACGTCCTGACTTTC. Its protein product is CASRPDGPGANVLTF.